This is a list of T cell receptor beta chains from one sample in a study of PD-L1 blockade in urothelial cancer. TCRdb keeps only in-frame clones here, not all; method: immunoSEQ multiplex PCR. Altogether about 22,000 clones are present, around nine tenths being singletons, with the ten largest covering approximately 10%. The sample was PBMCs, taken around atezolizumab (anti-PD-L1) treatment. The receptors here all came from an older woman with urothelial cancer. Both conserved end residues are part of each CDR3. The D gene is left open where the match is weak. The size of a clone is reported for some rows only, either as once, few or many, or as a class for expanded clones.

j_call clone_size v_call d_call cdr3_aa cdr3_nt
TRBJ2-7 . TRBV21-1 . CASSKGGTYEQYF TGTGCCAGCAGCAAGGGGGGGACCTACGAGCAGTACTTC
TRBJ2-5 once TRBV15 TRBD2 CATSRDGVAGGGETQYF TGTGCCACCAGCAGAGATGGGGTAGCGGGGGGCGGGGAGACCCAGTACTTC
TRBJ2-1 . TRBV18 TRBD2 CASSPSFLAGGGGNEQFF TGTGCCAGCTCACCGAGTTTCCTAGCGGGAGGCGGAGGTAATGAGCAGTTCTTC
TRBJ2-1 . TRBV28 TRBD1 CASSEDRGDLNEQFF TGTGCCAGCAGTGAAGACAGGGGGGACCTCAATGAGCAGTTCTTC
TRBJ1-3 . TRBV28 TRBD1 CASSSRHKTGIGNTIYF TGTGCCAGCAGTTCCCGACATAAGACAGGGATAGGAAACACCATATATTTT
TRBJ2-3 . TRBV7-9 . CASSLRETTTDTQYF TGTGCCAGCAGCTTACGGGAAACCACCACAGATACGCAGTATTTT
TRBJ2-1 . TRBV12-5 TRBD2 CASGFSGVNEQFF TGTGCTAGTGGTTTCAGCGGGGTTAATGAGCAGTTCTTC
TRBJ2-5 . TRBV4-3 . CASSQVESVLETQYF TGCGCCAGCAGCCAAGTGGAGTCGGTTTTAGAGACCCAGTACTTC
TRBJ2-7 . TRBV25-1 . CASSGFGTTYEQYF TGTGCCAGCAGTGGATTTGGGACAACTTACGAGCAGTACTTC
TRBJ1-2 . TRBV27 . CASSLSVSYGYTF TGTGCCAGCAGTTTGTCGGTATCGTATGGCTACACCTTC
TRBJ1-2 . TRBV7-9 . CASSLYDRNYGYTF TGTGCCAGCAGCTTATATGACAGAAACTATGGCTACACCTTC
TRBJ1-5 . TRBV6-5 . CASRLGGGAGQPQHF TGTGCCAGCAGGCTTGGGGGGGGCGCGGGTCAGCCCCAGCATTTT
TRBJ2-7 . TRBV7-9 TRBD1 CASSLSGPDRLAKEQYF TGTGCCAGCAGCTTAAGTGGCCCGGACAGGCTCGCTAAAGAGCAGTACTTC
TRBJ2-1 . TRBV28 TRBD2 CASRSSGSLYNEQFF TGTGCCAGCAGATCAAGCGGGAGTCTCTACAATGAGCAGTTCTTC